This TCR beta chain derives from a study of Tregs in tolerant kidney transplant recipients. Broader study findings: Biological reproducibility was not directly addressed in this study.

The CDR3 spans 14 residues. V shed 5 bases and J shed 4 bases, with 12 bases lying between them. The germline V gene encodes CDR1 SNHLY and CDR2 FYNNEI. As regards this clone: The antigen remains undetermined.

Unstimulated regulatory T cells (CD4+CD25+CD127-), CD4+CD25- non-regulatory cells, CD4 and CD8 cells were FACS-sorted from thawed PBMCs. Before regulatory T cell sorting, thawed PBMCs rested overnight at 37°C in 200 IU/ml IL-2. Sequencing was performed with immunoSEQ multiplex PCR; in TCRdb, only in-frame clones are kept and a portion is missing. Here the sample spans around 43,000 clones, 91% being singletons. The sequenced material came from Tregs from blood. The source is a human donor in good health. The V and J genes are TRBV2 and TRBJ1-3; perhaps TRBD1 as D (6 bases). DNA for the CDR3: TGTGCCAGCAGTCTACAGGGATCGGGAAACACCATATATTTT. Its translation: CASSLQGSGNTIYF. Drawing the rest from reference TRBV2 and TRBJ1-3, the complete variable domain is EPEVTQTPSHQVTQMGQEVILRCVPISNHLYFYWYRQILGQKVEFLVSFYNNEISEKSEIFDDQFSVERPDGSNFTLKIRSTKLEDSAMYFCASSLQGSGNTIYFGEGSWLTVV.